Below are 10 T cell receptor beta chains sequenced from a single sample in a study of blood T cell repertoires in COVID-19. The protocol was immunoSEQ multiplex PCR, while the TCRdb copy is restricted to in-frame clones and leaves out a portion. Of 70,000 to 90,000 clones in the sample, more than 60% were seen once. The source material was peripheral blood. These receptors all stem from a man aged 70 or older with acute or convalescent COVID-19.

The chain is built from TRBV13 and TRBJ2-1, with D possibly being TRBD1 (6 bases). This CDR3 comprises 12 residues. Trimming cost V 3 bases and J 6 bases, with 6 bases left between them. Germline loops: CDR1 PRHDT, CDR2 FYEKMQ (reference sequence). The CDR3 sequence: CASSFRGNEQFF. The CDR3 nucleotides read TGTGCCAGCAGCTTCAGGGGCAATGAGCAGTTCTTC.

Here the CDR3 DNA reads TGTGCCAGCAGCCTCGGACAGCAGGGCGTGAATGGCTACACCTTC. Translating it yields CASSLGQQGVNGYTF. J is TRBJ1-2 and V is TRBV3-1 (or the pseudogene TRBV3-2), with D perhaps matching TRBD1 (6 bases). The CDR3 is 15 residues long. Trimming cost V 4 bases and J 6 bases, with 18 bases left between them. Germline CDR1 is LGHDT and CDR2 is YNNKEL (reference sequence).

The chain combines TRBV2 with TRBJ1-5; 11 positions agree with TRBD1. Germline V gives CDR1 SNHLY, CDR2 FYNNEI. The CDR3 totals 15 residues. V dropped 4 bases and J dropped 8; count of bases not matched to a gene: 7. DNA for the CDR3: TGTGCCAGCAGTGGGACAGGGGGCTCGAGAGAGCCCCAGCATTTT. Residues: CASSGTGGSREPQHF.

The chain has TRBV6-5 and TRBJ1-1, with 7 bases that match TRBD1. The V gene end was trimmed by 8 bases and the J gene end by 4 bases; junction bases not matched to a gene: 4. The CDR3 totals 12 residues. CDR1 is MNHEY and CDR2 is SVGAGI in the germline V gene. The CDR3 sequence is CASDRVGTEAFF. CDR3 nucleotide sequence: TGTGCCAGCGACAGGGTTGGCACTGAAGCTTTCTTT.

V gene TRBV7-2 combines with J gene TRBJ1-2; D is undetermined. CDR1 is SGHTA, CDR2 FQGNSA, per germline. The CDR3 totals 14 residues. V lost 1 base and J 7 bases, leaving 13 bases between the germline ends. The CDR3: CASSLGGRVGGYTF. The CDR3 DNA reads TGTGCCAGCAGCTTAGGAGGGAGAGTTGGTGGCTACACCTTC.

The chain joins TRBV1 to TRBJ2-1; TRBD1, the table's D call, was not compared with the DNA. TRBV1 is listed as a pseudogene. This CDR3 spans 17 amino acids. CDR3 amino acids: CTSSQTPQVSSYNEQFF. The CDR3 DNA sequence: TGCACCAGCAGCCAGACACCGCAGGTTTCCTCCTACAATGAGCAGTTCTTC.

This rearrangement joins TRBV18 to TRBJ1-4, with D possibly matching TRBD1 (5 bases). CDR1 is KGHSH, CDR2 LQKENI, per germline. Trimming took 3 bases from V and 2 from J, leaving 7 bases between them. There are 14 residues in the CDR3. CDR3 in DNA: TGTGCCAGCTCACCGGGGGGGACTAATGAAAAACTGTTTTTT. Its translation is CASSPGGTNEKLFF. The variable domain in full, with the rest retrieved from reference TRBV18 and TRBJ1-4, is NAGVMQNPRHLVRRRGQEARLRCSPMKGHSHVYWYRQLPEEGLKFMVYLQKENIIDESGMPKERFSAEFPKEGPSILRIQQVVRGDSAAYFCASSPGGTNEKLFFGSGTQLSVL.

The chain combines TRBV7-9 with TRBJ2-4; TRBD2 matches at 12 bases. This CDR3 contains 15 residues. The germline V gene has CDR1 SEHNR and CDR2 FQNEAQ (reference sequence). J was trimmed by 9 bases and V by 5 bases; bases with no gene match: 8. The CDR3, as DNA: TGTGCCAGCAGCGTTCCTAGCGGGGGGGCCTCCATTCAGTACTTC. The encoded protein is CASSVPSGGASIQYF.

This chain links TRBV5-1 with TRBJ1-6, with 11 bases identical to TRBD1. Germline trimming cut 8 bases from V and 8 bases from J; bases unmatched to any gene: 6. Germline CDR1 SGHRS, CDR2 YFSETQ. The CDR3 has 14 residues. This CDR3 reads CARTRDRGDSPLHF. The CDR3 DNA is TGCGCCAGAACCCGGGACAGGGGGGATTCACCCCTCCACTTT.

The chain carries TRBV7-9 and TRBJ2-1; D gene uncertain. This CDR3 region has 12 residues. The germline V gene has CDR1 SEHNR and CDR2 FQNEAQ (reference sequence). Trimming cost V 5 bases and J 0 bases, with 2 bases left between them. The CDR3 nucleotides read TGTGCCAGCAGCCTCTCCTACAATGAGCAGTTCTTC. Its translation: CASSLSYNEQFF.